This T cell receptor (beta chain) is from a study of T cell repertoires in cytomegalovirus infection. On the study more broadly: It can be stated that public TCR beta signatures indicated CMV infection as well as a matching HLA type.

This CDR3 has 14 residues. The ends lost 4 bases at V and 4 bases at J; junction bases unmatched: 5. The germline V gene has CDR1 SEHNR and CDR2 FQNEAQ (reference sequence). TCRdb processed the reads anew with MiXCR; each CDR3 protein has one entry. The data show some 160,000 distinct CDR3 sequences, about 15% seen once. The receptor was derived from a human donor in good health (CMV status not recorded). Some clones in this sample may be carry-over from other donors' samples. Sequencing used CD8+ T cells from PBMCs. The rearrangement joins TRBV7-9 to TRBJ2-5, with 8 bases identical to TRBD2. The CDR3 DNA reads TGTGCCAGCAGCTCCGGGACTAGTCCAGAGACCCAGTACTTC. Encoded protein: CASSSGTSPETQYF.